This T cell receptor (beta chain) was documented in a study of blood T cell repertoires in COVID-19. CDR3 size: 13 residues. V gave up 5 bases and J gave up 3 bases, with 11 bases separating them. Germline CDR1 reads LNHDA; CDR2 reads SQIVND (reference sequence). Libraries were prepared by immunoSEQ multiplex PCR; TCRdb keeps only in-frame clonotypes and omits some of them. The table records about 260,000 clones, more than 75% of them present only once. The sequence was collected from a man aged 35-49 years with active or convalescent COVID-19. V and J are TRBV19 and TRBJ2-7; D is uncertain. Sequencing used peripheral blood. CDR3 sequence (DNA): TGTGCCAGTAGTCTGAGAGAGTTCTACGAGCAGTACTTC. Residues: CASSLREFYEQYF.